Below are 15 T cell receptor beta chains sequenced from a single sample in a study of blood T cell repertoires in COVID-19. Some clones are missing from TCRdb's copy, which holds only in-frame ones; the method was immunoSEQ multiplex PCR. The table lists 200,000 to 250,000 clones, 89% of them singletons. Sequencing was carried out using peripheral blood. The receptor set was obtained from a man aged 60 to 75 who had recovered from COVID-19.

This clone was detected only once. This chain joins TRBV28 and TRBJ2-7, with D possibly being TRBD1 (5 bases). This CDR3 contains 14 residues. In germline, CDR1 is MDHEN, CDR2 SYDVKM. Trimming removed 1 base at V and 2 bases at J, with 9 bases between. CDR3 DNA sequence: TGTGCCAGCAGTTTATCGGACACGACCTACGAGCAGTACTTC. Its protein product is CASSLSDTTYEQYF.

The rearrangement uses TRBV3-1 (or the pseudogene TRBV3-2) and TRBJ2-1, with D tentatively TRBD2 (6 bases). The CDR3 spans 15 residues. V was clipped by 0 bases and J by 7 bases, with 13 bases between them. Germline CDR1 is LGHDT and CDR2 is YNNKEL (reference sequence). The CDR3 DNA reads TGTGCCAGCAGCCAAGAATGGAGGGGAGGTAATGAGCAGTTCTTC. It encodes CASSQEWRGGNEQFF.

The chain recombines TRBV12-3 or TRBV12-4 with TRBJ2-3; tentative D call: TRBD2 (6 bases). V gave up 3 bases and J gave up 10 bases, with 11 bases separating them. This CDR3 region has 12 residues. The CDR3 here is CASSFGGVAQYF. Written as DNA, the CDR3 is TGTGCCAGCAGTTTTGGAGGGGTGGCGCAGTATTTT.

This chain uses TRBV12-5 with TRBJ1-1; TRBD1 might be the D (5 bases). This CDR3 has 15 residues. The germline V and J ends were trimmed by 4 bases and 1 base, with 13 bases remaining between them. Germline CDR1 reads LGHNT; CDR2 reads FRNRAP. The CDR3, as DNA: TGTGCTAGTGGTTCGGCGCGGGGCTGGAACACTGAAGCTTTCTTT. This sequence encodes CASGSARGWNTEAFF.

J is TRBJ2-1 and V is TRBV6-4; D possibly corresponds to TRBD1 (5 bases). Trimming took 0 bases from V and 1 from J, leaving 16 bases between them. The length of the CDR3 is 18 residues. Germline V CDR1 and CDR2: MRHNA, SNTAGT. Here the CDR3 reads CASSDSKGARRSYNEQFF. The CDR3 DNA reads TGTGCCAGCAGTGACTCGAAAGGGGCGCGGCGTTCCTACAATGAGCAGTTCTTC.

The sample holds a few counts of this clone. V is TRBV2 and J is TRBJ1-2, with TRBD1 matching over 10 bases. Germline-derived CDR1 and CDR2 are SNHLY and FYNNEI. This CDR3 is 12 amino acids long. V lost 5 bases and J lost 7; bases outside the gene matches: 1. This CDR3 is CASSRQGAGYTF. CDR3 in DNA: TGTGCCAGCAGTCGACAGGGGGCTGGCTACACCTTC. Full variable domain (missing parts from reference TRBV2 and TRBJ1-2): EPEVTQTPSHQVTQMGQEVILRCVPISNHLYFYWYRQILGQKVEFLVSFYNNEISEKSEIFDDQFSVERPDGSNFTLKIRSTKLEDSAMYFCASSRQGAGYTFGSGTRLTVV.

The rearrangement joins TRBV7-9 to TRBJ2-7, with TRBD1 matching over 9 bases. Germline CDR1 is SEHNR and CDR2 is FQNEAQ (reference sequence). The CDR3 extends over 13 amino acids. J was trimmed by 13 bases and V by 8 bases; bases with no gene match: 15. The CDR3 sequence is CASAPGTGIFGYF. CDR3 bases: TGTGCCAGCGCCCCGGGGACAGGGATCTTCGGCTACTTC.

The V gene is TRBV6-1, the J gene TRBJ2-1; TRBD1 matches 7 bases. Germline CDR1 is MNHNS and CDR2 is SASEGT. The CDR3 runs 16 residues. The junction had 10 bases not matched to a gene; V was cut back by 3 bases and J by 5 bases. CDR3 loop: CASSERTGSLNNEQFF. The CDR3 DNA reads TGTGCCAGCAGTGAGAGGACAGGCTCATTAAACAATGAGCAGTTCTTC.

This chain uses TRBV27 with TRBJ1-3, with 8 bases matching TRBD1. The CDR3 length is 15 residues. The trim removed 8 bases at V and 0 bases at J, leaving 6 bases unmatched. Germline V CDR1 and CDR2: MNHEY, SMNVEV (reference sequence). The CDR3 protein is CASGRDRGSGNTIYF. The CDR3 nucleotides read TGTGCCAGCGGGCGAGACAGGGGCTCTGGAAACACCATATATTTT.

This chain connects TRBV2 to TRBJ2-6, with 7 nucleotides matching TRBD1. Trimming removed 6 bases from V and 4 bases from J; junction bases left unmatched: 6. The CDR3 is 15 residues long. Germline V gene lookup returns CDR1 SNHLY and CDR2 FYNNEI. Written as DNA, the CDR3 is TGTGCCAGCAGCCCGACAGGGTTAGGGGCCAACGTCCTGACTTTC. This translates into CASSPTGLGANVLTF.

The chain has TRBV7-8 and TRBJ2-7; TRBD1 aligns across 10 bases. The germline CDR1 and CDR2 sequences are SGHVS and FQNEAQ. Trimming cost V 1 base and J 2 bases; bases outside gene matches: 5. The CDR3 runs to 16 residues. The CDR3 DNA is TGTGCCAGCAGCTTAGTAAGGGGGACAGGGGCCTACGAGCAGTACTTC. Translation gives CASSLVRGTGAYEQYF.

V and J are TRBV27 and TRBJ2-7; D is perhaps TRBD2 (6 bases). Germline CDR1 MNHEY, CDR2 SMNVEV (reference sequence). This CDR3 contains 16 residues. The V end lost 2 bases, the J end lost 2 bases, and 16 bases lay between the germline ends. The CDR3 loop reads CASSLGAGRATYEQYF. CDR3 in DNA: TGTGCCAGCAGTTTAGGGGCGGGAAGGGCGACCTACGAGCAGTACTTC.

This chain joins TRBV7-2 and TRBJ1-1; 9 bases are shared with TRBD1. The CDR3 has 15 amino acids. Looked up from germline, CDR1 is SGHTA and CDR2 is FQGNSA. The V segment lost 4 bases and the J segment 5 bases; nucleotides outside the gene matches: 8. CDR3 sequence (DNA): TGTGCCAGCAGCTCACAGGGGGCGCTAGGAACTGAAGCTTTCTTT. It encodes CASSSQGALGTEAFF. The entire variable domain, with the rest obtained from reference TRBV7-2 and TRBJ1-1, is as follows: GAGVSQSPSNKVTEKGKDVELRCDPISGHTALYWYRQSLGQGLEFLIYFQGNSAPDKSGLPSDRFSAERTGGSVSTLTIQRTQQEDSAVYLCASSSQGALGTEAFFGQGTRLTVV.

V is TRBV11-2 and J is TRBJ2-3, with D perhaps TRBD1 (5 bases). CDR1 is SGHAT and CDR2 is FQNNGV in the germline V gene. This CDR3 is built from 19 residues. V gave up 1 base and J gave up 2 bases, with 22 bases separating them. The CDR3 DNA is TGTGCCAGCAGCTTAGGGGGCTGGTACACGGGCCCTTTCACAGATACGCAGTATTTT. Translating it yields CASSLGGWYTGPFTDTQYF.

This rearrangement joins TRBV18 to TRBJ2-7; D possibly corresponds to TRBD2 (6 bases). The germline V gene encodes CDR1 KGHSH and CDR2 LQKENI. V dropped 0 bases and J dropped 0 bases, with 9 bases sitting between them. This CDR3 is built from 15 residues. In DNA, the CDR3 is TGTGCCAGCTCACCACCGGGAGGCGGCTCCTACGAGCAGTACTTC. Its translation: CASSPPGGGSYEQYF.